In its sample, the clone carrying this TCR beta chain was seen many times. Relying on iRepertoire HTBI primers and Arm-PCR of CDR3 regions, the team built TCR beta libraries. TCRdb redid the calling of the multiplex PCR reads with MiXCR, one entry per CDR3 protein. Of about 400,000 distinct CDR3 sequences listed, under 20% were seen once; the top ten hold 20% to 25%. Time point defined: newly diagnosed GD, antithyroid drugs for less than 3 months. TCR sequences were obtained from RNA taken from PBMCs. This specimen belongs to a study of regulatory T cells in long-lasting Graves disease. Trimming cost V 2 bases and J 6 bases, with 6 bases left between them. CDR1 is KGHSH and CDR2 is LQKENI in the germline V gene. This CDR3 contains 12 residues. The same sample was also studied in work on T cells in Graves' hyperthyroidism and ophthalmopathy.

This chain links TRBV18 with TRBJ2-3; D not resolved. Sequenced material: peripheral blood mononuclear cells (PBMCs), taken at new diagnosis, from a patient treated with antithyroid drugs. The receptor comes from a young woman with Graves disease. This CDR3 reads CASSPGPDTQYF. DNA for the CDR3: TGTGCCAGCTCACCAGGTCCCGATACGCAGTATTTT.